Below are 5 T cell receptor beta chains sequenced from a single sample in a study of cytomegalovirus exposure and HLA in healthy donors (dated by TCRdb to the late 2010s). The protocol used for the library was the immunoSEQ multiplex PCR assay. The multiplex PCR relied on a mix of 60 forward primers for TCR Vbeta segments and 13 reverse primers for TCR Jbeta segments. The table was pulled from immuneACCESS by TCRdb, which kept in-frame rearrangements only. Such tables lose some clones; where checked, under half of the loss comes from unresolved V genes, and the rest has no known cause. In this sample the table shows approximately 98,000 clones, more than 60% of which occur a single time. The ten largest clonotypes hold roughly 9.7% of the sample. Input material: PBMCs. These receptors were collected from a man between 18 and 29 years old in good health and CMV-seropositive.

The DNA of the CDR3 is TGTGCCAGCAGCTTAGTGTGGGCAGGGTCTGGAAACACCATATATTTT. Encoded protein: CASSLVWAGSGNTIYF. This rearrangement joins TRBV7-8 to TRBJ1-3; a possible D gene is TRBD1 (5 bases). V was pared by 1 base and J by 1 base, with 11 bases between. Looked up from germline, CDR1 is SGHVS and CDR2 is FQNEAQ. CDR3 size: 16 residues.

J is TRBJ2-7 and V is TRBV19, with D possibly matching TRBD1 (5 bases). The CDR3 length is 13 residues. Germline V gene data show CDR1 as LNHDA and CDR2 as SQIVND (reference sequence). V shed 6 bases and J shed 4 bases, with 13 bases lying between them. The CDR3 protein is CASSLQGQYEQYF. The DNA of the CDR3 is TGTGCCAGTAGCCTCCAAGGACAATACGAGCAGTACTTC. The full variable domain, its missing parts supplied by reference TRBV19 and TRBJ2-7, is DGGITQSPKYLFRKEGQNVTLSCEQNLNHDAMYWYRQDPGQGLRLIYYSQIVNDFQKGDIAEGYSVSREKKESFPLTVTSAQKNPTAFYLCASSLQGQYEQYFGPGTRLTVT.

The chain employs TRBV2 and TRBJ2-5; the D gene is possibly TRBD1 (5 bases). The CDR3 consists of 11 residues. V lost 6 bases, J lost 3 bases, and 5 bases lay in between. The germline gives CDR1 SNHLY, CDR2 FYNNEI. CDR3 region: CASRTEETQYF. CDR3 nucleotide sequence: TGTGCCAGCAGGACAGAAGAGACCCAGTACTTC.

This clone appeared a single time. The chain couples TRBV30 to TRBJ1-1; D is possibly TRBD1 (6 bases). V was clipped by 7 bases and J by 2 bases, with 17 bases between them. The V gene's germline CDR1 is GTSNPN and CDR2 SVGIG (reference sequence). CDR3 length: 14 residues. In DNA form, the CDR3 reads TGTGCCTCAAGGTTTTCAGGGGCCAACACTGAAGCTTTCTTT. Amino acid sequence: CASRFSGANTEAFF.

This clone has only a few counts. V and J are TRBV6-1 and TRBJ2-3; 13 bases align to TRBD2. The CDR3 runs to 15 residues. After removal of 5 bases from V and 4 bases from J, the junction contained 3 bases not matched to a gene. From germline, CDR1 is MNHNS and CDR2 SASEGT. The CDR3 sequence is CASSSTSGGADTQYF. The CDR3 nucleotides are TGTGCCAGCAGTTCCACTAGCGGGGGGGCAGATACGCAGTATTTT.